These 10 T cell receptor beta chains were sequenced from one sample in a study of T cells after yellow fever vaccination (dated by TCRdb to between 2018 and 2020). Interpreted using the paper, the treatment or condition label stands for: live attenuated yellow fever vaccine strain. Libraries came from 5' RACE. Sequencing instrument: Illumina HiSeq 2500. TCRdb reran the public reads through fastp at Q25 and MiXCR, keeping productive beta chains. Every distinct CDR3 protein forms one entry, paired with its most common genes and DNA. For this sample the table gives about 260,000 distinct CDR3 sequences, of which under 15% were detected only once. The leading ten clones occupy about 0.51% of the sample. Source: CD4+ T cells sorted from PBMCs, taken 45 days after the yellow fever booster vaccination. These receptors were collected from a man aged 25-45 years who received the YFV17D yellow fever vaccine.

This chain joins TRBV6-5 and TRBJ1-6; TRBD1 agrees at 7 bases. The CDR3 has 16 amino acids. The trim removed 0 bases at V and 2 bases at J, leaving 1 base unmatched. The germline V gene has CDR1 MNHEY and CDR2 SVGAGI. CDR3 DNA: TGTGCCAGCAGTTACTCTGACAGGGCCTATAATTCACCCCTCCACTTT. As protein: CASSYSDRAYNSPLHF.

V is TRBV20-1 and J is TRBJ2-5; 9 bases are a match to TRBD2. The CDR3 length is 15 residues. With V trimmed by 0 bases and J by 0 bases, 2 bases remained unmatched. Germline CDR1 is DFQATT and CDR2 is SNEGSKA (reference sequence). Here the CDR3 DNA reads TGCAGTGCTAGAGAGCGGGGGGGGTACCAAGAGACCCAGTACTTC. This encodes CSARERGGYQETQYF.

The J gene is TRBJ2-7, the V gene TRBV28; D is perhaps TRBD1 (7 bases). Germline CDR1 MDHEN, CDR2 SYDVKM. This CDR3 spans 15 amino acids. V lost 4 bases and J lost 7, with 20 bases in between. The CDR3 here is CASSSLGRGVGEQYF. For the CDR3, the DNA is TGTGCCAGCAGTTCTCTTGGCAGGGGGGTAGGGGAGCAGTACTTC.

This clonotype was observed a few times. DNA for the CDR3: TGTGCCATCAGTGACGGGAGCGGCTACACCTTC. Its translation: CAISDGSGYTF. V and J are TRBV10-3 and TRBJ1-2; no firm D call. The CDR3 contains 11 residues. Germline V lookup: CDR1 ENHRY, CDR2 SYGVKD. The V end was cut by 3 bases, the J end by 8 bases, with 7 bases between.

There are many counts of this clonotype. V and J are TRBV20-1 and TRBJ2-1, with 15 bases fitting TRBD2. The CDR3 runs to 15 residues. V lost 5 bases to trimming and J lost 7 bases; unmatched junction nucleotides: 6. Germline CDR1 DFQATT, CDR2 SNEGSKA (reference sequence). This chain's CDR3 is CSAGTSGRTTNEQFF. The CDR3 coding sequence is TGCAGTGCTGGGACTAGCGGGAGGACAACAAATGAGCAGTTCTTC.

This rearrangement joins TRBV20-1 to TRBJ2-5; 7 nucleotides agree with TRBD1. J gave up 2 bases and V 2 bases, and 8 bases lay outside the gene matches. Germline CDR1 DFQATT, CDR2 SNEGSKA (reference sequence). The CDR3 is 15 amino acids. The CDR3 nucleotides read TGCAGTGCTAGAAAGACCGGGACAGCACAAGAGACCCAGTACTTC. Translated, it gives CSARKTGTAQETQYF.

Only a few counts were recorded for this clonotype. The rearrangement joins TRBV3-1 to TRBJ2-2; TRBD2 matches 10 bases. The V gene end was trimmed by 5 bases and the J gene end by 1 base; junction bases not matched to a gene: 7. CDR3 length equals 17 residues. The V gene's germline CDR1 is LGHDT and CDR2 YNNKEL (reference sequence). CDR3 sequence (DNA): TGTGCCAGCAGCAAGAGGACTAGCGGAGAGAACACCGGGGAGCTGTTTTTT. Residues: CASSKRTSGENTGELFF.

This clonotype came up a few times. The rearrangement uses TRBV3-1 and TRBJ2-1; D is unresolved. This CDR3 region has 13 residues. The V gene's germline CDR1 is LGHDT and CDR2 YNNKEL (reference sequence). Trimming left V 1 base short and J 12 bases short, with 13 bases between. The CDR3 DNA sequence: TGTGCCAGCAGCCAAGTCACGGGTTTGGGGCAGTTCTTC. As protein: CASSQVTGLGQFF.

This clonotype was counted only a few times. J is TRBJ2-1 and V is TRBV5-1; no firm D call. In germline, CDR1 is SGHRS, CDR2 YFSETQ. This CDR3 contains 13 residues. Trimming removed 0 bases at V and 9 bases at J, with 10 bases between. The CDR3, as DNA: TGCGCCAGCAGCTTGGGATTCGGAAGTGAGCAGTTCTTC. Translated, it gives CASSLGFGSEQFF.

This clonotype was seen more than once but under ten times. A junction boundary mismatches the germline segment, possibly from a read error. V gene TRBV10-3 combines with J gene TRBJ2-7, with 10 bases lining up with TRBD1. Looked up from germline, CDR1 is ENHRY and CDR2 is SYGVKD. The CDR3 covers 10 residues. In nucleotides, the CDR3 is TGTGCCATTAAGATGGGACAGGGGAACTTC. It specifies CAIKMGQGNF.